These 28 T cell receptor beta chains share one sample of origin, sequenced in a study of shared clonotypes between healthy human individuals. Terminally differentiated effector memory CD45RA+ cells were excluded by CCR7 positive selection of CD45RO-negative cells. This table comes from immunoSEQ multiplex PCR, and its TCRdb copy is limited to in-frame clones, with some not included. The profile shows about 2 million clones, approximately 94% of them singletons. Sample: naive CD8+ T cells sorted from blood. The receptors were gathered from a man between 18 and 29 years old in good health.

This sequence joins TRBV2 and TRBJ2-3; D remains unclear. Trimming shortened V by 4 bases and J by 2 bases, and 10 bases separated the two germline ends. The germline CDR1 and CDR2 sequences are SNHLY and FYNNEI. CDR3 length: 14 residues. CDR3 sequence reads: CASSVHRNTDTQYF. The CDR3 region has the DNA TGTGCCAGCAGTGTCCACAGAAACACAGATACGCAGTATTTT.

V is TRBV29-1 and J is TRBJ1-1, with D unresolved. CDR3 length equals 13 residues. The V end was cut by 4 bases, the J end by 1 base, with 10 bases between. Germline CDR1 and CDR2: SQVTM and ANQGSEA. The CDR3 loop is CSVVSSGNTEAFF. CDR3 coding DNA: TGCAGCGTTGTATCATCTGGGAACACTGAAGCTTTCTTT.

The chain recombines TRBV9 with TRBJ2-4, with D perhaps TRBD1 (6 bases). Germline V gives CDR1 SGDLS, CDR2 YYNGEE. CDR3 size: 15 residues. Trimming took 2 bases from V and 3 from J, leaving 12 bases between them. CDR3 sequence reads: CASSVGGQVKNIQYF. The CDR3, as DNA: TGTGCCAGCAGCGTTGGGGGACAAGTCAAAAACATTCAGTACTTC.

V gene TRBV4-1 combines with J gene TRBJ1-3, with D possibly matching TRBD1 (5 bases). The V and J ends lost 4 bases and 2 bases respectively, with 18 bases between them. The CDR3 extends over 17 amino acids. Per germline, CDR1 MGHRA and CDR2 YSYEKL. The CDR3 here is CASSLQDGGETGNTIYF. The DNA for the CDR3 is TGCGCCAGCAGCCTTCAGGACGGGGGTGAGACTGGAAACACCATATATTTT.

The chain links TRBV6-1 to TRBJ2-7, with 8 bases matching TRBD2. Trimming removed 6 bases from V and 4 bases from J; junction bases left unmatched: 8. Germline-derived CDR1 and CDR2 are MNHNS and SASEGT. The CDR3 is made up of 14 amino acids. CDR3 coding DNA: TGTGCCAGCAGAACCGGGACTAGGATATACGAGCAGTACTTC. Translating it yields CASRTGTRIYEQYF.

The V gene is TRBV15, the J gene TRBJ2-1, with D possibly being TRBD2 (5 bases). Trimming removed 5 bases from V and 10 bases from J, with 15 bases in between. The CDR3 sequence is 13 residues long. Germline CDR1 LNHNV, CDR2 YYDKDF (reference sequence). The chain's CDR3 is CATSGWTAREQFF. The CDR3 bases are TGTGCCACCAGCGGGTGGACTGCCAGGGAGCAGTTCTTC.

The gene calls are TRBV28 and TRBJ2-1; no reliable D call. Germline lookup yields CDR1 MDHEN and CDR2 SYDVKM. The CDR3 runs to 15 residues. Trimming shortened V by 4 bases and J by 0 bases, and 10 bases separated the two germline ends. CDR3 amino acids: CASSSHWSSYNEQFF. The DNA for the CDR3 is TGTGCCAGCAGTTCCCATTGGAGCTCCTACAATGAGCAGTTCTTC.

The chain couples TRBV7-8 to TRBJ2-3; D unresolved. Trimming stripped 1 base from V and 2 bases from J, with 10 bases between. The germline gives CDR1 SGHVS, CDR2 FQNEAQ. The CDR3 contains 15 residues. CDR3 in amino acids: CASSLETALTDTQYF. CDR3 sequence (DNA): TGTGCCAGCAGCTTAGAGACTGCCCTCACAGATACGCAGTATTTT.

The sample holds one count of this clone. V gene TRBV2 combines with J gene TRBJ1-5, with D possibly TRBD1 on 6 matching bases. This CDR3 has 16 amino acids. V lost 2 bases and J lost 1, with 12 bases in between. Germline loops: CDR1 SNHLY, CDR2 FYNNEI. CDR3 amino acids: CASSEMGARSNQPQHF. DNA of the CDR3: TGTGCCAGCAGTGAAATGGGGGCGAGGAGCAATCAGCCCCAGCATTTT.

This clone was recorded once. The rearrangement links TRBV25-1 to TRBJ2-3, with 8 nucleotides matching TRBD2. The length of the CDR3 is 16 residues. Germline CDR1 and CDR2: MGHDK and SYGVNS. With 8 bases clipped from V and 2 bases from J, the junction kept 12 bases outside the gene matches. The CDR3 region has the DNA TGTGCCAGCTGTCTAGGCGGCGGGGGGACCACAGATACGCAGTATTTT. Translating gives CASCLGGGGTTDTQYF.

CDR3 nucleotide sequence: TGTGCCAGCAGTTTCCAATTCCTCAGGTCCGAGCAGTACTTC. This codes for CASSFQFLRSEQYF. The chain has TRBV28 and TRBJ2-7, with D uncertain. V lost 3 bases to trimming and J lost 6 bases, with 15 bases between them. This CDR3 is 14 amino acids long. Per germline, CDR1 MDHEN and CDR2 SYDVKM.

The chain uses TRBV5-4 and TRBJ1-1; weak D call: TRBD1 (6 bases). The V and J ends lost 2 bases and 4 bases respectively, with 12 bases between them. The CDR3 sequence is 14 residues long. The germline V gene has CDR1 SGHNT and CDR2 YYREEE (reference sequence). CDR3 DNA sequence: TGTGCCAGCAGCTTCGGGGGCTTGGGCACTGAAGCTTTCTTT. Its protein is CASSFGGLGTEAFF.

The CDR3 spells CASAPNDRDNEQFF. CDR3 sequence (DNA): TGTGCCAGCGCCCCTAACGACAGGGACAATGAGCAGTTCTTC. The chain combines TRBV9 with TRBJ2-1; 7 bases line up with TRBD1. Germline assignment: CDR1 SGDLS and CDR2 YYNGEE. V lost 7 bases and J lost 5; bases outside the gene matches: 9. The CDR3 runs to 14 residues. Full variable domain (missing parts from reference TRBV9 and TRBJ2-1): DSGVTQTPKHLITATGQRVTLRCSPRSGDLSVYWYQQSLDQGLQFLIQYYNGEERAKGNILERFSAQQFPDLHSELNLSSLELGDSALYFCASAPNDRDNEQFFGPGTRLTVL.

The genes are TRBV29-1 and TRBJ2-2; 8 nucleotides line up with TRBD1. V was pared by 7 bases and J by 2 bases, with 12 bases of the junction left unmatched. Germline-derived CDR1 and CDR2 are SQVTM and ANQGSEA. This CDR3 comprises 16 residues. CDR3 DNA sequence: TGCAGCGCCTCGGGGACAGGAGATACAAACACCGGGGAGCTGTTTTTT. Its translation is CSASGTGDTNTGELFF.

V gene TRBV28 combines with J gene TRBJ2-5; TRBD1 matches 7 bases. The CDR3 has 17 residues. Germline values: CDR1 MDHEN, CDR2 SYDVKM. Trimming took 1 base from V and 2 from J; bases not matched to a gene: 10. The CDR3 nucleotides read TGTGCCAGCAGTTTATATTACACAGGGGAACTTCAAGAGACCCAGTACTTC. It specifies CASSLYYTGELQETQYF.

This chain joins TRBV30 and TRBJ2-7; D possibly matches TRBD1 or TRBD2 (6 bases each). The CDR3 runs to 14 residues. CDR1 GTSNPN and CDR2 SVGIG come from the germline V gene (reference sequence). V was pared by 0 bases and J by 1 base, with 10 bases between. The CDR3 DNA reads TGTGCCTGGAGTGTAACAGGGAGGTCCTACGAGCAGTACTTC. Protein product: CAWSVTGRSYEQYF.

In DNA, the CDR3 is TGCGCCAGCAGCCAAGGGGCACCTTCCTACGAGCAGTACTTC. Protein product: CASSQGAPSYEQYF. The chain is built from TRBV4-3 and TRBJ2-7, with no clear D. CDR3 length equals 14 residues. Germline CDR1 is LGHNA and CDR2 is YSLEER. Trimming pared 1 base from V and 1 base from J, leaving 8 bases between.

The chain carries TRBV12-5 and TRBJ1-6; 10 nucleotides line up with TRBD1. Germline values: CDR1 LGHNT, CDR2 FRNRAP. The CDR3 is 16 amino acids. The V and J ends lost 2 bases and 5 bases, in that order; junction bases with no gene match: 3. This chain's CDR3 is CASGLLGTGDNSPLHF. CDR3 coding DNA: TGTGCTAGTGGTTTGCTCGGGACAGGGGATAATTCACCCCTCCACTTT.

The J gene is TRBJ2-2, the V gene TRBV13, with 8 bases matching TRBD1. The CDR3 loop spans 15 amino acids. Germline V gene lookup returns CDR1 PRHDT and CDR2 FYEKMQ (reference sequence). V shed 5 bases, J shed 0 bases, and the junction held 2 bases outside the gene matches. In DNA form, the CDR3 reads TGTGCCAGCAGCCCAGGGGGCTCGAACACCGGGGAGCTGTTTTTT. Residues: CASSPGGSNTGELFF.

This chain joins TRBV27 and TRBJ2-7; 9 bases match TRBD1. The CDR3 is 14 residues long. Trimming took 6 bases from V and 6 from J; bases not matched to a gene: 9. Germline-derived CDR1 and CDR2 are MNHEY and SMNVEV (reference sequence). This chain's CDR3 is CASSVGTGIGEQYF. The CDR3 bases are TGTGCCAGCAGCGTGGGGACAGGGATAGGCGAGCAGTACTTC.

The V call is TRBV6-6, the J call TRBJ2-1, with 7 bases that match TRBD2. Germline-derived CDR1 and CDR2 are MNHNY and SVGAGI (reference sequence). Trimming removed 8 bases from V and 3 bases from J; junction bases left unmatched: 4. The CDR3 sequence is 13 residues long. CDR3 in DNA: TGTGCCAGCCTGGGAGGGGACTACAATGAGCAGTTCTTC. Translation gives CASLGGDYNEQFF.

This chain uses TRBV2 with TRBJ2-2; TRBD2 is a possible D gene (5 bases). Trimming removed 8 bases from V and 2 bases from J, with 15 bases in between. Germline V gene sequence: CDR1 SNHLY, CDR2 FYNNEI. The CDR3 runs to 15 residues. In nucleotides, the CDR3 is TGTGCCAGCGGAGGAATAGCAGGAAACACCGGGGAGCTGTTTTTT. This translates into CASGGIAGNTGELFF.

CDR3 nucleotides: TGTGCCAGCACCCCAGGGCAGGCTTATGGCTACACCTTC. Its translation: CASTPGQAYGYTF. V usage is TRBV7-8 and J usage is TRBJ1-2; D is possibly TRBD1 (5 bases). CDR3 length: 13 residues. V lost 7 bases and J 5 bases, leaving 14 bases between the germline ends. In germline, CDR1 is SGHVS, CDR2 FQNEAQ.

This sequence joins TRBV11-2 and TRBJ2-7; D is unresolved. Trimming removed 3 bases from V and 6 bases from J, with 6 bases in between. Germline assignment: CDR1 SGHAT and CDR2 FQNNGV. The CDR3 has 11 residues. The CDR3 sequence: CASSFLAEQYF. The CDR3 nucleotides read TGTGCCAGCAGCTTTCTCGCCGAGCAGTACTTC.

V usage is TRBV4-1 and J usage is TRBJ2-1; TRBD1 is a possible D gene (5 bases). Germline CDR1 and CDR2: MGHRA and YSYEKL. The CDR3 spans 14 residues. Trimming took off 4 bases at V and 7 bases at J, with 14 bases between the two ends. The CDR3 sequence is CASSPESQGNEQFF. CDR3 nucleotide sequence: TGCGCCAGCAGCCCCGAGTCCCAGGGAAATGAGCAGTTCTTC.

The chain recombines TRBV13 with TRBJ1-6, with 11 bases fitting TRBD1. The CDR3 consists of 16 residues. Looked up from germline, CDR1 is PRHDT and CDR2 is FYEKMQ (reference sequence). V gave up 2 bases and J gave up 8 bases; unmatched junction bases: 5. CDR3 sequence reads: CASSLSGQGAYSPLHF. The CDR3 DNA reads as TGTGCCAGCAGCTTAAGCGGACAGGGGGCGTATTCACCCCTCCACTTT.

The sample holds one count of this clone. The same CDR3 arises from other DNA sequences in this sample as well. V and J are TRBV27 and TRBJ1-1, with 7 bases that match TRBD1. Unmatched junction bases numbered 3, after V lost 4 bases and J lost 1 base. The CDR3 spans 14 residues. CDR1 and CDR2 (germline): MNHEY, SMNVEV (reference sequence). The CDR3 DNA is TGTGCCAGCAGTTACCGACAGGGGAACACTGAAGCTTTCTTT. Protein product: CASSYRQGNTEAFF.

Of note for this clone: This specimen includes other DNA sequences encoding the same CDR3. The chain uses TRBV7-9 and TRBJ2-7; 9 nucleotides agree with TRBD1. CDR3 length: 14 amino acids. Germline CDR1 reads SEHNR; CDR2 reads FQNEAQ (reference sequence). Unmatched junction bases numbered 5, after V lost 5 bases and J lost 3 bases. The CDR3 region is CASSPGTGNYEQYF. CDR3 bases: TGTGCCAGCAGCCCAGGGACAGGGAACTACGAGCAGTACTTC.